This is a list of T cell receptor beta chains from one sample in a study of vaccination and CD4 T cells after COVID-19. TCRdb passed the PCR reads through MiXCR, listing each CDR3 protein once. The table records thousands of distinct CDR3 sequences, less than 45% of them present only once. These TCRs' antigens remain unknown. The sample was CD4+ T cells from blood, cultured in vitro. Every receptor here comes from a human donor in good health. Each CDR3 is given with its conserved first and last residue. The D gene is left open where the match is weak. Clone size appears in some rows only: once, few, many, or a class for an expanded clone.

>NA|TRBV6-1|TRBJ2-1|NA
CASSERGSYNEQFF
TGTGCCAGCAGTGAAAGGGGATCCTACAATGAGCAGTTCTTC
>NA|TRBV21-1|TRBJ2-3|NA
CASRPRKGEADTQYF
TGTGCCAGCAGACCCCGGAAAGGGGAGGCAGATACGCAGTATTTT
>few|TRBV20-1|TRBJ2-3|NA
CSAHTGTDTQYF
TGCAGTGCTCACACAGGGACAGATACGCAGTATTTT
>NA|TRBV6-2/TRBV6-3|TRBJ2-6|NA
CASSYRRSGANVLTF
TGTGCCAGCAGTTACCGCAGGTCTGGGGCCAACGTCCTGACTTTC
>NA|TRBV19|TRBJ1-5|NA
CASAHNSNQPQHF
TGTGCCAGCGCACATAATAGCAATCAGCCCCAGCATTTT
>few|TRBV6-2/TRBV6-3|TRBJ1-1|TRBD1
CASRGGQPHTEAFF
TGTGCCAGCAGAGGGGGACAGCCTCACACTGAAGCTTTCTTT
>NA|TRBV6-2/TRBV6-3|TRBJ2-5|NA
CASSYSETQYF
TGTGCCAGCAGTTACTCGGAGACCCAGTACTTC
>NA|TRBV20-1|TRBJ1-4|NA
CSARKAGVEKLFF
TGCAGTGCTAGAAAGGCAGGCGTTGAAAAACTGTTTTTT
>NA|TRBV7-2|TRBJ2-2|NA
CASSLYPPGGTPGSCFF
NA
>NA|TRBV7-2|TRBJ1-2|NA
CASSPNAGEGNYGYTF
TGTGCCAGCAGCCCGAACGCAGGGGAGGGGAACTATGGCTACACCTTC
>NA|TRBV5-4|TRBJ1-2|TRBD1
CASSYPDRALIYGYTF
TGTGCCAGCAGCTACCCGGACAGGGCATTAATTTATGGCTACACCTTC
>NA|TRBV28|TRBJ1-5|NA
CASRELSNQPQHF
TGTGCCAGTAGGGAACTTAGCAATCAGCCCCAGCATTTT
>NA|TRBV24-1|TRBJ2-3|TRBD2
CATSKQSSGRSTDTQYF
TGTGCCACCAGTAAGCAGTCTAGCGGGAGGAGCACAGATACGCAGTATTTT
>once|TRBV7-9|TRBJ1-1|NA
CASSLRDLWAFF
TGTGCCAGCAGCTTAAGGGACTTGTGGGCTTTCTTT
>NA|TRBV6-1|TRBJ2-5|NA
CASSRTSGETQYF
TGTGCCAGCAGCAGAACTAGTGGTGAGACCCAGTACTTC
>NA|TRBV20-1|TRBJ2-7|TRBD2
CSAREVYEQYF
TGCAGTGCCCGGGAGGTCTACGAGCAGTACTTC
>NA|TRBV2|TRBJ1-2|NA
CASSGGTGRNYGYTF
TGTGCCAGCAGTGGGGGGACGGGAAGAAACTATGGCTACACCTTC
>once|TRBV2|TRBJ2-4|NA
CASSEDRAEDIQYF
TGTGCCAGCAGTGAAGACAGGGCTGAGGACATTCAGTACTTC
>once|TRBV27|TRBJ2-1|NA
CASRVHSYNEQFF
TGTGCCAGCAGAGTTCACTCCTACAATGAGCAGTTCTTC
>NA|TRBV20-1|TRBJ2-2|NA
CSAEGPLNTGELFF
TGCAGTGCCGAGGGACCCCTGAACACCGGGGAGCTGTTTTTT
>NA|TRBV20-1|TRBJ2-1|TRBD2
CSAMPLAGANEQFF
TGCAGTGCTATGCCACTAGCGGGAGCCAATGAGCAGTTCTTC
>NA|TRBV19|TRBJ2-7|TRBD2
CASSMVREGLGRTYEQYF
TGTGCCAGTAGTATGGTGCGGGAGGGCCTTGGAAGGACCTACGAGCAGTACTTC
>NA|TRBV30|TRBJ1-5|NA
CAWSRDSNQPQHF
TGTGCCTGGAGTAGGGACAGCAATCAGCCCCAGCATTTT
>medium-sized|TRBV20-1|TRBJ2-1|NA
CSASRRLAGKDNEQFF
TGCAGTGCTAGCCGACGACTGGCGGGTAAGGACAATGAGCAGTTCTTC
>NA|TRBV6-2/TRBV6-3|TRBJ1-2|NA
CASSYSTGYTF
TGTGCCAGCAGTTACTCGACTGGCTACACCTTC
>NA|TRBV7-7|TRBJ2-5|NA
CASSGSSRETQYF
TGTGCTAGCTCCGGGTCGTCGCGGGAGACCCAGTACTTC
>once|TRBV6-2/TRBV6-3|TRBJ2-5|TRBD2
CASSYQTTLAGEETQYF
TGTGCCAGCAGTTACCAAACCACACTAGCGGGAGAGGAGACCCAGTACTTC
>NA|TRBV6-4|TRBJ2-5|NA
CASSDSRGGQETQYF
TGTGCCAGCAGTGACTCGAGAGGGGGCCAAGAGACCCAGTACTTC
>NA|TRBV20-1|TRBJ2-3|NA
CSANYHGADTQYF
TGCAGTGCTAACTACCATGGGGCGGATACGCAGTATTTT
>NA|TRBV5-1|TRBJ2-1|TRBD2
CASSSLAGPNEQFF
TGCGCCAGCAGCTCTCTAGCGGGGCCCAATGAGCAGTTCTTC
>NA|TRBV6-1|TRBJ2-7|NA
CARGGDEQYF
TGTGCCAGAGGGGGGGACGAGCAGTACTTC
>NA|TRBV19|TRBJ1-1|TRBD1
CASSPDDRGRTEAFF
TGTGCCAGTAGTCCCGACGACAGGGGGCGAACTGAAGCTTTCTTT
>few|TRBV24-1|TRBJ2-5|TRBD1
CATSDRGQETQYF
TGTGCCACCAGCGACAGGGGCCAAGAGACCCAGTACTTC
>NA|TRBV6-1|TRBJ1-2|NA
CASRDSISDYGYTF
TGTGCCAGCAGGGACAGTATTTCTGATTATGGCTACACCTTC
>few|TRBV6-1|TRBJ1-1|NA
CASSHPPDTGSEAFF
TGTGCCAGCAGCCACCCGCCGGATACAGGGAGTGAAGCTTTCTTT
>few|TRBV5-5|TRBJ2-2|NA
CASSGVGGDTGELFF
TGTGCCAGCAGCGGGGTCGGAGGGGACACCGGGGAGCTGTTTTTT
>NA|TRBV29-1|TRBJ1-2|NA
CSVPDGAVTYGYTF
TGCAGCGTCCCCGACGGAGCGGTGACGTATGGCTACACCTTC
>NA|TRBV30|TRBJ1-5|NA
CAWSVSGKGNQPQHF
TGTGCCTGGAGTGTTTCGGGGAAGGGCAATCAGCCCCAGCATTTT
>NA|TRBV6-2/TRBV6-3|TRBJ1-5|NA
CASSSGLGGFNQPQHF
TGTGCCAGCAGCTCCGGTTTAGGGGGGTTCAATCAGCCCCAGCATTTT
>NA|TRBV11-2|TRBJ2-5|NA
CASSLAPLPYTGLETQYF
TGTGCCAGCAGCTTAGCGCCCCTTCCCTATACAGGGTTAGAGACCCAGTACTTC
>NA|TRBV7-2|TRBJ2-5|NA
CASGRGKGQETQYF
TGTGCCAGCGGGCGGGGAAAGGGCCAAGAGACCCAGTACTTC
>medium-sized|TRBV10-2|TRBJ2-1|NA
CATGGRGRDNEQFF
TGCGCCACCGGGGGCCGGGGGCGGGACAATGAGCAGTTCTTC
>few|TRBV24-1|TRBJ2-1|TRBD2
CATSDSTSGRRGYNEQFF
TGTGCCACCAGTGACTCTACTAGCGGGAGGAGGGGATACAATGAGCAGTTCTTC
>NA|TRBV19|TRBJ1-5|NA
CASSLPGDGNQPQHF
TGTGCCAGTAGTCTCCCAGGGGATGGCAATCAGCCCCAGCATTTT